This T cell receptor beta chain was captured in a study of beta chain features in type 1 diabetes. Study background: Summed over all samples, the examined sorted cells came to 90 million to 120 million. Broader study findings: In every one of the four CD4+ subsets, TCRB CDR3s were moderately but significantly shorter in Type 1 diabetes patients. For TCRB rearrangement, an influence of HLA type remained unresolved here.

Investigators reverse transcribed all isolated RNA, so they sequenced expressed TCRB transcripts. Assay used: immunoSEQ multiplex PCR; TCRdb lists only in-frame clones, some missing. Of 250,000 to 350,000 clones in the sample, roughly 13% were seen once. Note on this clone: The antigen remains undetermined.

Sequenced sample: naive CD4+ T cells from blood. This TCR was recovered from a man aged 25 to 40 with type 1 diabetes.

The CDR3 loop is CASSQEAAGGSKSYEQYF. The CDR3 coding sequence is TGTGCCAGCAGCCAAGAGGCAGCGGGAGGCTCTAAATCCTACGAGCAGTACTTC. The chain links TRBV4-2 to TRBJ2-7; 9 bases match TRBD2. The CDR3 runs to 18 residues. V dropped 0 bases and J dropped 1; count of bases not matched to a gene: 10. Per germline, CDR1 LGHNA and CDR2 YNFKEQ.